The rows below give T cell receptor beta chains drawn from one sample of a study of blood T cells in healthy people across ages. TCRdb itself ran the 5' RACE reads through MiXCR, one entry per CDR3 protein. This table has about 1.8 million distinct CDR3 sequences, 49% appearing once. The specimen sequenced was blood. The receptors originated from a woman between 40 and 50 years old in good health. Both conserved end residues are part of each CDR3. Each record gives: clone size, J gene, V gene, D gene, CDR3 protein, CDR3 DNA. The D gene is left open where the match is weak. Size tells how often a clone was seen (once, few, many) or the class of an expanded clone, and some rows leave it out.

>many|TRBJ2-3|TRBV6-6|NA
CASSYSSDTQYF
TGTGCCAGCAGTTACTCCTCAGATACGCAGTATTTT
>NA|TRBJ2-1|TRBV4-3|TRBD2
CASSQTGLAEEEQFF
TGCGCCAGCAGCCAAACGGGACTAGCGGAAGAGGAGCAGTTCTTC
>few|TRBJ2-1|TRBV7-2|TRBD2
CASSLALGLATYNEQFF
TGTGCCAGCAGCTTAGCCTTGGGACTAGCCACCTACAATGAGCAGTTCTTC
>NA|TRBJ2-7|TRBV28|NA
CASTEGYGYEQYF
TGTGCCAGCACCGAAGGGTACGGGTACGAGCAGTACTTC
>NA|TRBJ2-1|TRBV6-5|NA
CASSYSGTYSTEQFF
TGTGCCAGCAGTTACTCAGGGACTTACAGCACTGAGCAGTTCTTC
>few|TRBJ2-1|TRBV4-3|NA
CASSQDFTEGIHNEQFF
TGCGCCAGCAGCCAAGATTTCACTGAGGGTATCCACAATGAGCAGTTCTTC
>NA|TRBJ1-2|TRBV7-2|TRBD1
CASSTKTGTYGYTF
TGTGCCAGCAGCACGAAGACAGGGACCTATGGCTACACCTTC
>NA|TRBJ1-2|TRBV2|TRBD1
CASTVTGTGDYGYTF
TGTGCCAGCACCGTAACCGGGACAGGGGATTATGGCTACACCTTC
>NA|TRBJ2-5|TRBV11-3|NA
CASKREGSDQQYF
TGTGCCAGCAAACGAGAAGGGTCGGATCAGCAGTACTTC
>few|TRBJ2-5|TRBV7-2|NA
CASSLAGQNRVRETQYF
TGTGCCAGCAGCTTAGCCGGCCAAAACAGGGTGCGAGAGACCCAGTACTTC
>few|TRBJ2-7|TRBV4-2|NA
CASSPRAMASWGYEQYF
TGTGCCAGCAGCCCAAGAGCAATGGCCTCGTGGGGCTACGAGCAGTACTTC
>few|TRBJ1-5|TRBV7-9|NA
CASSLGPPNQPQHF
TGTGCCAGCAGCTTAGGCCCCCCCAATCAGCCCCAGCATTTT
>NA|TRBJ1-2|TRBV29-1|TRBD1
CSVAGTGSNYGYTF
TGCAGCGTCGCCGGGACAGGCTCAAACTATGGCTACACCTTC
>NA|TRBJ2-3|TRBV4-3|NA
CASSQDARLGGSTDTQYF
TGCGCCAGCAGCCAAGACGCCCGTCTCGGCGGGTCCACAGATACGCAGTATTTT
>NA|TRBJ2-3|TRBV27|NA
CASKTGRVILTDTQYF
TGTGCCAGCAAAACAGGCAGGGTCATTCTCACAGATACGCAGTATTTT
>NA|TRBJ1-2|TRBV27|NA
CATSQGRNGYTF
TGTGCCACTAGCCAGGGAAGGAATGGCTACACCTTC
>NA|TRBJ2-3|TRBV28|TRBD2
CASSPYLAGGSTDTQYF
TGTGCCAGCAGTCCTTACTTAGCGGGGGGTTCCACAGATACGCAGTATTTT
>NA|TRBJ2-7|TRBV12-5|NA
CASGLVRASYEQYF
TGTGCTAGTGGTTTGGTTAGGGCCTCCTACGAGCAGTACTTC
>few|TRBJ2-7|TRBV12-3/TRBV12-4|NA
CASSSTREQYF
TGTGCCAGCAGTTCCACTAGGGAGCAGTACTTC
>NA|TRBJ2-1|TRBV7-9|TRBD2
CASSPISGGARNEQFF
TGTGCCAGCAGCCCCATCAGCGGGGGGGCTCGGAATGAGCAGTTCTTC
>NA|TRBJ2-5|TRBV7-9|NA
CASSLGATRDYQETQYF
TGTGCCAGCAGCTTAGGCGCAACCCGGGACTACCAAGAGACCCAGTACTTC
>NA|TRBJ2-3|TRBV5-1|NA
CASSPENRGDTQYF
TGCGCCAGCAGCCCGGAGAATAGGGGAGATACGCAGTATTTT
>many|TRBJ2-7|TRBV4-1|NA
CASSHDIDSPNEQYF
TGCGCCAGCAGCCACGATATCGACAGTCCCAACGAGCAGTACTTC
>NA|TRBJ2-1|TRBV6-6|TRBD2
CASTVPLAGANNEQFF
TGTGCCAGCACCGTCCCCCTAGCGGGGGCGAACAATGAGCAGTTCTTC
>NA|TRBJ2-3|TRBV20-1|TRBD1
CSAAPTGGITDTQYF
TGCAGTGCCGCCCCGACAGGGGGAATCACAGATACGCAGTATTTT
>NA|TRBJ2-5|TRBV20-1|TRBD1
CSAKVPGQLKETQYF
TGCAGTGCTAAGGTCCCGGGACAGCTGAAAGAGACCCAGTACTTC
>NA|TRBJ2-1|TRBV7-9|NA
CASSSPEAFYNEQFF
TGTGCCAGCAGTTCCCCGGAGGCGTTCTACAATGAGCAGTTCTTC
>once|TRBJ2-7|TRBV5-1|NA
CASSLVVGMAREQYF
TGCGCCAGCAGCTTGGTGGTCGGGATGGCTCGGGAGCAGTACTTC
>once|TRBJ2-1|TRBV20-1|NA
CSAPSGLYNEQFF
TGCAGTGCACCGAGCGGGTTGTACAATGAGCAGTTCTTC
>NA|TRBJ2-1|TRBV7-3|TRBD2
CASSSLGLAGALSYNEQFF
TGTGCCAGCAGCTCCTTAGGACTAGCGGGGGCCCTTTCATACAATGAGCAGTTCTTC
>few|TRBJ2-5|TRBV6-2/TRBV6-3|TRBD2
CASRHSSGGPQETQYF
TGTGCCAGCAGGCACTCTAGCGGGGGACCGCAAGAGACCCAGTACTTC
>NA|TRBJ2-3|TRBV11-2|TRBD2
CASSPRLAGTTGDTQYF
TGTGCCAGCAGCCCGAGACTAGCGGGGACCACGGGAGATACGCAGTATTTT
>NA|TRBJ2-6|TRBV5-6|NA
CASSLELLTDHSGANVLTF
TGTGCCAGCAGCTTGGAGCTGCTGACAGATCACTCTGGGGCCAACGTCCTGACTTTC
>NA|TRBJ1-2|TRBV6-2/TRBV6-3|NA
CASRPYIQVTNYGYTF
TGTGCCAGCAGGCCATATATACAGGTGACTAACTATGGCTACACCTTC
>NA|TRBJ1-5|TRBV28|NA
CASSSDTNSNQPQHF
TGTGCCAGCAGTTCCGACACCAATAGCAATCAGCCCCAGCATTTT
>few|TRBJ1-2|TRBV4-1|TRBD1
CASSQDTHLQGAYGYTF
TGCGCCAGCAGCCAAGATACACACCTACAGGGGGCATATGGCTACACCTTC
>few|TRBJ2-5|TRBV7-7|NA
CASSRPGSETQYF
TGTGCTAGCAGCCGACCGGGGAGTGAGACCCAGTACTTC
>few|TRBJ2-7|TRBV6-5|NA
CASSYSTSYEQYF
TGTGCCAGCAGTTACTCCACGTCCTACGAGCAGTACTTC
>NA|TRBJ1-4|TRBV7-2|TRBD1
CASSLDREQKLFF
TGTGCCAGCAGCCTAGACAGGGAGCAAAAACTGTTTTTT
>NA|TRBJ2-5|TRBV5-1|NA
CASSFESSRGRDQYF
TGCGCCAGCAGCTTTGAGTCAAGCCGTGGCCGAGACCAGTACTTC
>NA|TRBJ2-5|TRBV6-6|NA
CASSFGTVIVEQYF
TGTGCCAGCAGTTTCGGGACGGTTATTGTAGAGCAGTACTTC
>NA|TRBJ2-7|TRBV27|TRBD1
CASSLTGGRGREQYF
TGTGCCAGCAGTTTGACAGGGGGGAGAGGTCGAGAGCAGTACTTC
>NA|TRBJ2-6|TRBV6-5|NA
CATLELSGANVLTF
TGTGCCACTTTAGAACTCTCTGGGGCCAACGTCCTGACTTTC
>NA|TRBJ2-4|TRBV16|NA
CASSFSTQLAKNIQYF
TGTGCCAGCAGCTTTTCCACACAGCTAGCCAAAAACATTCAGTACTTC
>many|TRBJ2-6|TRBV27|NA
CATGSGANVLTF
TGTGCCACCGGCTCTGGGGCCAACGTCCTGACTTTC
>NA|TRBJ1-6|TRBV28|TRBD1
CASSLPRQGVSVSPLHF
TGTGCCAGCAGTTTACCTAGACAGGGGGTTTCGGTTTCACCCCTCCACTTT
>NA|TRBJ2-1|TRBV4-3|TRBD2
CASSQAGTRVGNEQFF
TGCGCCAGCAGCCAAGCAGGGACTAGGGTGGGGAATGAGCAGTTCTTC
>NA|TRBJ2-7|TRBV12-3/TRBV12-4|NA
CASMGTASYEQYF
TGTGCCAGCATGGGGACGGCCTCCTACGAGCAGTACTTC
>few|TRBJ2-1|TRBV15|NA
CATGRVRGGFREQFF
TGTGCCACCGGCCGAGTTAGGGGGGGTTTCCGGGAGCAGTTCTTC
>NA|TRBJ2-4|TRBV7-2|NA
CASSLGGAKNVQYF
TGTGCCAGCAGCTTAGGGGGGGCCAAAAACGTTCAGTACTTC
>NA|TRBJ1-6|TRBV19|NA
CASSQTASGGMSSPLHF
TGTGCCAGTAGTCAAACAGCCTCGGGAGGGATGAGTTCACCCCTCCACTTT
>few|TRBJ2-1|TRBV12-3/TRBV12-4|TRBD2
CASSRTSGVSYNEQFF
TGTGCCAGCAGTAGGACTAGCGGGGTCTCCTACAATGAGCAGTTCTTC
>NA|TRBJ2-7|TRBV4-1|TRBD1
CASSQGRGCKNEQYF
TGCGCCAGCAGCCAAGGCAGGGGGTGTAAGAACGAGCAGTACTTC